This T cell receptor (beta chain) was documented in a study of blood T cell repertoires in COVID-19. For the study at large: Acute and convalescent COVID-19 samples came from the United States, Italy and Spain. Nucleic acid was either cDNA or gDNA, and it came from T cells, B-cell-depleted T cells, or PBMCs.

V was shortened by 0 bases and J by 7 bases, with 11 bases between the two germline ends. The germline V gene encodes CDR1 SGHRS and CDR2 YFSETQ. The CDR3 runs to 14 residues. Authors' processing steps: Quantification of nucleated cells was approximated via reference gene primer amplification. This table comes from immunoSEQ multiplex PCR, and its TCRdb copy is limited to in-frame clones, with some not included. That table gives V, J and clone size, and the DNA gave D and trimming. This table holds over 600,000 clones, 70% to 90% found once. The sample taken for sequencing was peripheral blood. The chain is built from TRBV5-1 and TRBJ1-5; TRBD1 might be the D (5 bases). This receptor was obtained from a young woman with acute or convalescent COVID-19. DNA for the CDR3: TGCGCCAGCAGCTTGGATGGGGGGGACCAGCCCCAGCATTTT. Protein sequence: CASSLDGGDQPQHF.